These T cell receptor beta chains were read from a single sample in a study of blood T cell repertoires in COVID-19. TCRdb's table, derived via immunoSEQ multiplex PCR, lists solely in-frame clones and lacks some. Of some 250,000 clones in the sample, approximately 86% were seen once. The sample comprised PBMCs or T cells enriched from blood (not recorded which). These receptors all stem from a woman aged 40 to 55 with acute COVID-19. Each CDR3 is given with its conserved first and last residue. D genes are given only for firm matches. The size entry is marked missing in some rows and otherwise reads once, few, many or a size class.

clone_size | d_call | j_call | v_call | cdr3_aa | cdr3_nt
. | . | TRBJ1-5 | TRBV4-2 | CASSQEGQSEPQHF | TGTGCCAGCAGCCAAGAAGGACAATCGGAGCCCCAGCATTTT
few | . | TRBJ1-1 | TRBV5-5 | CASSLGRGDTEAFF | TGTGCCAGCAGCTTGGGCAGGGGTGACACTGAAGCTTTCTTT
. | . | TRBJ2-7 | TRBV11-3 | CASSFGAGEQYF | TGTGCCAGCAGCTTTGGGGCCGGCGAGCAGTACTTC
. | . | TRBJ2-6 | TRBV5-4 | CASRDRTTANVLTF | TGTGCCAGCAGAGACAGGACAACCGCCAACGTCCTGACTTTC
. | . | TRBJ2-7 | TRBV11-2 | CASSLSTGPYEQYF | TGTGCCAGCAGCTTATCGACAGGTCCCTACGAGCAGTACTTC
. | . | TRBJ1-2 | TRBV9 | CASSVDSRDNFLYGYTF | TGTGCCAGCAGCGTAGACAGCCGGGACAATTTTTTATACGGCTACACCTTC
. | . | TRBJ1-2 | TRBV7-9 | CASSLQNYGYTF | TGTGCCAGCAGCTTACAGAACTATGGCTACACCTTC
once | . | TRBJ2-7 | TRBV6-2/TRBV6-3 | CASSFPVHILGQYYEQYF | TGTGCCAGCAGTTTCCCCGTCCATATCTTGGGGCAGTACTACGAGCAGTACTTC
. | TRBD1 | TRBJ1-6 | TRBV30 | CAWRRDRGNSPLHF | TGTGCCTGGCGCCGGGACAGGGGTAATTCACCCCTCCACTTT
. | TRBD1 | TRBJ1-6 | TRBV5-1 | CASSWEDRASAPNSPLHF | TGCGCCAGCAGCTGGGAAGACAGGGCCTCCGCACCAAATTCACCCCTCCACTTT
. | . | TRBJ1-2 | TRBV19 | CASSIDPDYGYTF | TGTGCCAGTAGTATAGATCCGGACTATGGCTACACCTTC
. | TRBD1 | TRBJ1-3 | TRBV9 | CASSTGTGGFGNTIYF | TGTGCCAGCAGCACCGGGACAGGGGGCTTTGGAAACACCATATATTTT
. | TRBD2 | TRBJ2-4 | TRBV10-3 | CAISDEVAGVGIQYF | TGTGCCATCAGTGATGAGGTAGCGGGAGTAGGAATTCAGTACTTC
. | . | TRBJ1-6 | TRBV19 | CASKRVDINSPLHF | TGTGCCAGTAAGAGGGTGGATATTAATTCACCCCTCCACTTT
. | TRBD2 | TRBJ2-1 | TRBV2 | CASSNLGLDVDEQFF | TGTGCCAGCAGTAACTTAGGACTAGATGTCGATGAGCAGTTCTTC
. | TRBD2 | TRBJ2-1 | TRBV6-4 | CASSASGIINEQFF | TGTGCCAGCAGTGCTAGCGGGATAATCAATGAGCAGTTCTTC
. | . | TRBJ1-2 | TRBV5-1 | CASSNGDYGYTF | TGCGCCAGCTCTAACGGGGACTATGGCTACACCTTC
. | . | TRBJ2-3 | TRBV11-2 | CASSLTSDTQYF | TGTGCCAGCAGCTTAACTTCAGATACGCAGTATTTT
. | TRBD1 | TRBJ2-7 | TRBV29-1 | CSVERTGRTHEQYF | TGCAGCGTTGAAAGGACAGGAAGAACCCACGAGCAGTACTTC
. | TRBD2 | TRBJ2-2 | TRBV2 | CASTSGSNTGELFF | TGTGCCAGCACTAGCGGATCGAACACCGGGGAGCTGTTTTTT
. | TRBD2 | TRBJ2-1 | TRBV19 | CASSMGRGEQFF | TGTGCCAGTAGTATGGGGAGGGGTGAGCAGTTCTTC
. | . | TRBJ2-7 | TRBV6-1 | CASSEGPRGYEQYF | TGTGCCAGCAGTGAAGGCCCCCGCGGCTACGAGCAGTACTTC
. | . | TRBJ1-1 | TRBV6-2/TRBV6-3 | CASSYGRLGTEAFF | TGTGCCAGCAGTTACGGGAGACTAGGCACTGAAGCTTTCTTT
. | . | TRBJ2-3 | TRBV5-1 | CASKSSASTDTQYF | TGCGCCAGCAAAAGCTCTGCTAGCACAGATACGCAGTATTTT
few | TRBD1 | TRBJ1-3 | TRBV25-1 | CASSELTGAKGNTIYF | TGTGCCAGCAGTGAACTAACAGGGGCCAAAGGAAACACCATATATTTT
. | TRBD1 | TRBJ1-1 | TRBV5-5 | CASSLVPSGQGRTEAFF | TGTGCCAGCAGCTTGGTTCCGAGCGGACAGGGTAGGACTGAAGCTTTCTTT
. | TRBD2 | TRBJ2-1 | TRBV29-1 | CSVTSGRGEQFF | TGCAGCGTGACTAGCGGGAGGGGTGAGCAGTTCTTC
. | TRBD1 | TRBJ1-2 | TRBV27 | CASSSGKTGVNYGYTF | TGTGCCAGCAGTTCGGGAAAGACAGGGGTGAACTATGGCTACACCTTC
. | . | TRBJ2-1 | TRBV12-3/TRBV12-4 | CASSLHTYNEQFF | TGTGCCAGCAGTCTCCACACCTACAATGAGCAGTTCTTC
. | TRBD1 | TRBJ2-1 | TRBV7-2 | CASSLGTVGWSTEQFF | TGTGCCAGCAGCCTAGGGACAGTCGGGTGGAGTACTGAGCAGTTCTTC
. | . | TRBJ1-1 | TRBV2 | CASSSDRTNTEAFF | TGTGCCAGCAGTTCGGACAGAACAAACACTGAAGCTTTCTTT
. | . | TRBJ2-7 | TRBV11-2 | CASSLGYRDEQYF | TGTGCCAGCAGCTTAGGATACAGGGACGAGCAGTACTTC
. | . | TRBJ2-7 | TRBV4-2 | CASSQDFLAVSSYEQYF | TGTGCCAGCAGCCAAGATTTCCTGGCAGTAAGCTCCTACGAGCAGTACTTC
. | TRBD1 | TRBJ1-6 | TRBV15 | CATSRETGTGSETLHF | TGTGCCACCAGCAGGGAAACCGGGACAGGGAGTGAGACCCTCCACTTT
. | . | TRBJ2-1 | TRBV15 | CATSRGTAYFF | TGTGCCACCAGCAGGGGGACTGCATACTTCTTC
. | TRBD1 | TRBJ1-2 | TRBV29-1 | CSVTAGQGNYGYTF | TGCAGCGTGACCGCCGGACAGGGTAACTATGGCTACACCTTC
. | TRBD2 | TRBJ2-1 | TRBV15 | CATSRDVAGYNEQFF | TGTGCCACCAGCAGAGATGTAGCGGGATACAATGAGCAGTTCTTC
once | . | TRBJ1-3 | TRBV5-8 | CASSQRDKTRNTIYF | TGTGCCAGCAGCCAACGGGACAAAACCCGAAACACCATATATTTT
. | TRBD1 | TRBJ2-1 | TRBV25-1 | CASSEDRIGVSSYNEQFF | TGTGCCAGCAGTGAGGACAGGATAGGGGTAAGCTCCTACAATGAGCAGTTCTTC
many | TRBD2 | TRBJ2-7 | TRBV5-1 | CASSLSSGSYEQYF | TGCGCCAGCAGCTTGTCTAGCGGTTCCTACGAGCAGTACTTC
. | . | TRBJ2-2 | TRBV7-9 | CASTRDTGGELFF | TGTGCCAGCACCCGGGACACCGGCGGGGAGCTGTTTTTT
. | TRBD2 | TRBJ2-1 | TRBV4-1 | CASSQDLAGLYNEQFF | TGCGCCAGCAGCCAAGATCTAGCGGGTTTGTACAATGAGCAGTTCTTC
once | TRBD2 | TRBJ2-7 | TRBV3-1/TRBV3-2 | CASSQDSTSGYEQYF | TGTGCCAGCAGCCAAGATAGTACTAGCGGCTACGAGCAGTACTTC
. | TRBD2 | TRBJ2-3 | TRBV6-5 | CASSTRGGRDTQYF | TGTGCCAGCAGTACCCGGGGGGGTAGAGATACGCAGTATTTT
. | TRBD1 | TRBJ2-7 | TRBV30 | CAATGTGDYEQYF | TGTGCCGCTACCGGGACAGGGGATTACGAGCAGTACTTC
. | TRBD1 | TRBJ2-1 | TRBV5-4 | CASSWGQLNEQFF | TGTGCCAGCAGCTGGGGACAGCTAAATGAGCAGTTCTTC
. | TRBD2 | TRBJ2-5 | TRBV13 | CASSLGLAGGQETQYF | TGTGCCAGCAGCTTAGGGCTCGCGGGAGGTCAAGAGACCCAGTACTTC
. | . | TRBJ1-1 | TRBV24-1 | CATSVPNRVRTEAFF | TGTGCCACCAGTGTCCCGAACAGGGTTCGTACTGAAGCTTTCTTT
. | . | TRBJ2-2 | TRBV9 | CASSVAGGELFF | TGTGCCAGCAGCGTAGCGGGCGGGGAGCTGTTTTTT
. | TRBD1 | TRBJ1-5 | TRBV7-2 | CASSFRQGGQPQHF | TGTGCCAGCAGTTTCAGACAGGGGGGTCAGCCCCAGCATTTT